Sequencing of this T cell receptor beta chain was carried out in a study of T-cell reconstitution after alpha-beta-depleted transplantation in children. Overall study results and limits: Recipient T cells and thymic progenitors that survived were the source of the high TCRbeta diversity seen at day 60 in some patients. Hyperexpanded clones declined; after one year, newly produced T cells mostly supplied diversity. There were reportedly several hundred expanded graft clones from which alpha-beta T cells came about two months after transplant.

In regard to this clonotype: Its target is unknown.

Unique molecular identifiers featured in how the TCRbeta library was prepared. In TCRdb, the PCR reads were re-called with MiXCR into one record per CDR3 protein. The data contain over 150,000 distinct CDR3 sequences, roughly 7% of them singletons. The CDR3 has 17 amino acids. The chain combines TRBV21-1 with TRBJ2-5. TRBV21-1 counts as a pseudogene. The receptor's source is a boy between 2 and 15 years old with acute lymphoblastic leukemia, due to receive a stem cell transplant. The starting material was PBMCs, obtained before TCRalphabeta/CD19-depleted stem cell transplant. CDR3 nucleotides: TGTGCCAGCAGCAAAGGAGGTCCGAAAGCGTACCAAGAGACCCAGTACTTC. Translating it yields CASSKGGPKAYQETQYF.